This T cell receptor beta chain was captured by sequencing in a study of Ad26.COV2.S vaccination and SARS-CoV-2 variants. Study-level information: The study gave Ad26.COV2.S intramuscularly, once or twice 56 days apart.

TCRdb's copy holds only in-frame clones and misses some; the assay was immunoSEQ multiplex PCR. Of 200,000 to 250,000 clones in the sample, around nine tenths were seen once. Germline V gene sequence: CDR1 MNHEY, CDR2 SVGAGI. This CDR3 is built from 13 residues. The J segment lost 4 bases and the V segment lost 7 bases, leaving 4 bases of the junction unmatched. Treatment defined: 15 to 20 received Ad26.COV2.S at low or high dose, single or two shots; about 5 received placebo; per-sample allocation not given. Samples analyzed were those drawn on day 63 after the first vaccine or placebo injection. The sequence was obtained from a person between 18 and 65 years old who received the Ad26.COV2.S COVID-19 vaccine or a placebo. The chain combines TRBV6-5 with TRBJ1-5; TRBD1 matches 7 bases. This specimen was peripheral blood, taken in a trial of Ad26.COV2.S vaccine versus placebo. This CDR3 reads CASNGQENQPQHF. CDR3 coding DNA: TGTGCCAGCAACGGACAGGAAAATCAGCCCCAGCATTTT.